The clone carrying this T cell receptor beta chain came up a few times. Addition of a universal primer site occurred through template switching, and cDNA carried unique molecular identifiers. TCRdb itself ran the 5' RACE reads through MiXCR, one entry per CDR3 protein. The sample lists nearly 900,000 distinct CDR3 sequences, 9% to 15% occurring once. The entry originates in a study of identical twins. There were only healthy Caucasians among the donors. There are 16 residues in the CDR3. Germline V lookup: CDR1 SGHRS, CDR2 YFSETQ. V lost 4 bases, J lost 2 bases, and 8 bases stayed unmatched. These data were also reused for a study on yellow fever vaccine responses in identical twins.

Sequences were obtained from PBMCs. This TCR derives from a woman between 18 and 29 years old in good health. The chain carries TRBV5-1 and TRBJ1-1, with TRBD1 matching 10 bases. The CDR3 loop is CASSAGQGSTNTEAFF. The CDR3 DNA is TGCGCCAGCAGCGCGGGACAGGGGTCCACCAACACTGAAGCTTTCTTT.